The 23 T cell receptor beta chains below come from one sample, sequenced in a study of T cells in Graves' hyperthyroidism and ophthalmopathy. From RNA transcripts, TCR beta CDR3 regions were amplified. With the HTBI primer set, the TCR CDR3 went through a first round of RT-PCR. One entry per CDR3 protein results from TCRdb running MiXCR on the multiplex PCR reads. Of 500,000 to 550,000 distinct CDR3 sequences in the sample, roughly 20% were seen once. Sequencing was performed on blood. These receptors came from a young man with Graves' hyperthyroidism.

This chain uses TRBV4-1 with TRBJ1-1; perhaps TRBD1 as D (5 bases). Germline CDR1 is MGHRA and CDR2 is YSYEKL. This CDR3 is 14 amino acids long. Trimming pared 3 bases from V and 4 bases from J, leaving 12 bases between. The CDR3, as DNA: TGCGCCAGCAGCCAGGGGACCCCGGGCACTGAAGCTTTCTTT. Translation: CASSQGTPGTEAFF.

This clonotype appeared a few times. Here the CDR3 reads CASSLDPPRAYF. The CDR3 DNA reads as TGCGCCAGCAGCTTGGATCCACCCCGGGCGTACTTC. V gene TRBV5-1 combines with J gene TRBJ2-5; no firm D call. The CDR3 is 12 residues long. Germline CDR1 and CDR2: SGHRS and YFSETQ. With 0 bases removed from V and 13 bases from J, the gap between germline ends came to 13 bases.

The chain joins TRBV7-9 to TRBJ1-1; D is unclear. CDR3 length: 14 residues. In germline, CDR1 is SEHNR, CDR2 FQNEAQ (reference sequence). The V and J ends lost 1 base and 8 bases respectively, with 14 bases between them. The CDR3 DNA follows: TGTGCCAGCAGCTTAGACAGTAGTGGGTCCGAAGCTTTCTTT. Translated, it gives CASSLDSSGSEAFF.

V usage is TRBV12-3 or TRBV12-4 and J usage is TRBJ1-1; possibly TRBD1 for D (6 bases). The ends were cut back, 3 bases at V and 1 base at J, with 15 bases in the middle. This CDR3 spans 16 amino acids. The CDR3 is CASSLGGRGGNTEAFF. The CDR3, as DNA: TGTGCCAGCAGTTTGGGGGGGAGAGGGGGGAACACTGAAGCTTTCTTT.

The genes are TRBV29-1 and TRBJ1-2, with 8 bases that match TRBD1. J was trimmed by 4 bases and V by 7 bases; bases with no gene match: 5. Germline loops: CDR1 SQVTM, CDR2 ANQGSEA. The CDR3 runs 12 residues. The CDR3 DNA is TGCAGCGCGCTGACAGGGGCCTATGGCTACACCTTC. Protein product: CSALTGAYGYTF. Combining the CDR3 with reference TRBV29-1 and TRBJ1-2 gives the whole variable domain SAVISQKPSRDICQRGTSLTIQCQVDSQVTMMFWYRQQPGQSLTLIATANQGSEATYESGFVIDKFPISRPNLTFSTLTVSNMSPEDSSIYLCSALTGAYGYTFGSGTRLTVV.

At least ten counts were recorded for this clonotype. The J gene is TRBJ1-1, the V gene TRBV10-2, with unresolved D. The V end was cut by 10 bases, the J end by 4 bases, with 22 bases between. Germline-derived CDR1 and CDR2 are WSHSY and SAAADI. CDR3 length: 15 amino acids. CDR3 bases: TGCGCCACGAAGGGAGATGTTGCGGGTGGCACTGAAGCTTTCTTT. Amino acids: CATKGDVAGGTEAFF.

At least ten counts were recorded for this clonotype. V is TRBV18 and J is TRBJ1-1; possible D gene TRBD1, 6 bases. There are 14 residues in the CDR3. CDR1 is KGHSH, CDR2 LQKENI, per germline. V lost 3 bases and J lost 11, with 19 bases in between. The DNA of the CDR3 is TGTGCCAGCTCACCTTTGCTGTCACAGGGTTTTGCTTTCTTT. Protein product: CASSPLLSQGFAFF.

In this sample, this clonotype turned up many times. The rearrangement uses TRBV15 and TRBJ2-4; 10 nucleotides agree with TRBD2. The ends lost 11 bases at V and 6 bases at J; junction bases unmatched: 7. CDR1 and CDR2 from the germline V gene are LNHNV and YYDKDF (reference sequence). This CDR3 region has 13 residues. CDR3 amino acids: CASRAGGGNIQYF. The CDR3 DNA follows: TGTGCCTCCCGAGCGGGGGGGGGAAACATTCAGTACTTC.

This clonotype has more than one count but fewer than ten. The CDR3: CATLTFQGVLVTEAFF. The CDR3 DNA reads TGTGCCACCCTCACCTTTCAGGGGGTTTTAGTCACTGAAGCTTTCTTT. The V call is TRBV10-3, the J call TRBJ1-1, with TRBD1 matching 7 bases. Per germline, CDR1 ENHRY and CDR2 SYGVKD. Germline trimming cut 10 bases from V and 4 bases from J; bases unmatched to any gene: 18. The CDR3 has 16 residues.

This clonotype has more than one count but fewer than ten. This sequence joins TRBV30 and TRBJ1-2, with 7 bases that match TRBD1. The germline V gene encodes CDR1 GTSNPN and CDR2 SVGIG (reference sequence). This CDR3 contains 10 residues. V gave up 5 bases and J gave up 10 bases; unmatched junction bases: 4. The CDR3 coding sequence is TGTGCCTGGGGACAGGTTGACTACACCTTC. Translating it yields CAWGQVDYTF.

In this sample, this clonotype turned up many times. The chain is built from TRBV12-3 or TRBV12-4 and TRBJ1-1; possibly TRBD1 for D (5 bases). The CDR3 is 15 amino acids. Trimming pared 6 bases from V and 0 bases from J, leaving 14 bases between. For the CDR3, the DNA is TGTGCCAGCAGCCCCGGGGGGATGATGAACACTGAAGCTTTCTTT. This translates into CASSPGGMMNTEAFF.

This clonotype was seen repeatedly, ten times or more. This chain connects TRBV12-3 or TRBV12-4 to TRBJ2-7; the D call may be TRBD1 or TRBD2 (5 bases each). The V and J ends lost 2 bases and 3 bases respectively, with 11 bases between them. This CDR3 spans 14 amino acids. The chain's CDR3 is CASSLRPGLYEQYF. CDR3 sequence (DNA): TGTGCCAGCAGTTTACGGCCGGGGCTCTACGAGCAGTACTTC.

This clonotype was counted many times. The V call is TRBV12-3 or TRBV12-4, the J call TRBJ1-1; D is unclear. The CDR3 consists of 11 residues. V was trimmed by 3 bases and J by 3 bases, leaving 2 bases between them. DNA for the CDR3: TGTGCCAGCAGTTTTCACACTGAAGCTTTCTTT. Translation gives CASSFHTEAFF.

The CDR3 DNA follows: TGTGCCAGCAGTGAAGCGGGAGTGGCCGGGGAGCTGTTTTTT. This sequence encodes CASSEAGVAGELFF. The chain uses TRBV6-1 and TRBJ2-2, with D maybe TRBD2 (5 bases). Trimming left V 0 bases short and J 6 bases short, with 8 bases between. The CDR3 is 14 residues long. Germline CDR1 reads MNHNS; CDR2 reads SASEGT.

This clonotype was detected many times. V and J are TRBV29-1 and TRBJ2-7, with 9 bases fitting TRBD2. The CDR3 extends over 11 amino acids. With 1 base clipped from V and 11 bases from J, the junction kept 3 bases outside the gene matches. Germline CDR1 SQVTM, CDR2 ANQGSEA. The CDR3 sequence: CSVEGGTSKYF. The CDR3 region has the DNA TGCAGCGTTGAAGGCGGGACTAGCAAGTACTTC.

The genes are TRBV28 and TRBJ1-5, with 8 bases that match TRBD1. This CDR3 spans 14 amino acids. The V gene end was trimmed by 8 bases and the J gene end by 7 bases; junction bases not matched to a gene: 10. Looked up from germline, CDR1 is MDHEN and CDR2 is SYDVKM. The CDR3 region is CASGYRGRSQPQHF. CDR3 DNA: TGTGCCAGCGGTTACAGGGGGAGAAGCCAGCCCCAGCATTTT.

The table lists this clonotype with many counts. The rearrangement joins TRBV2 to TRBJ1-2; tentative D call: TRBD1 (5 bases). Germline V gene data show CDR1 as SNHLY and CDR2 as FYNNEI. The CDR3 is made up of 14 amino acids. The germline V and J ends were trimmed by 4 bases and 3 bases, with 12 bases remaining between them. The CDR3: CASSVDSAHYGYTF. In DNA form, the CDR3 reads TGTGCCAGCAGTGTTGACAGCGCCCACTATGGCTACACCTTC.

This clonotype has at least ten counts. The genes are TRBV6-5 and TRBJ1-1, with D unclear. Trimming left V 4 bases short and J 1 base short, with 10 bases between. The length of the CDR3 is 14 residues. Germline V gene lookup returns CDR1 MNHEY and CDR2 SVGAGI. CDR3 coding DNA: TGTGCCAGCAGTTGCACCCCAGGGAACACTGAAGCTTTCTTT. Protein: CASSCTPGNTEAFF.

This sequence joins TRBV18 and TRBJ1-2; no clear D. The V and J ends lost 3 bases and 4 bases respectively, with 15 bases between them. This CDR3 is 15 amino acids long. Germline lookup yields CDR1 KGHSH and CDR2 LQKENI. The CDR3 spells CASSPNPGAAYGYTF. For the CDR3, the DNA is TGTGCCAGCTCACCTAATCCGGGAGCGGCCTATGGCTACACCTTC.

This clonotype occurred a few times. This chain joins TRBV6-1 and TRBJ1-5, with D hard to call. The CDR3 sequence is 14 residues long. Germline lookup yields CDR1 MNHNS and CDR2 SASEGT. V was clipped by 3 bases and J by 5 bases, with 11 bases between them. The CDR3 loop is CASSDSKWYQPQHF. In DNA form, the CDR3 reads TGTGCCAGCAGTGACAGTAAGTGGTATCAGCCCCAGCATTTT.

About this clonotype: Because it lacks the conserved phenylalanine or tryptophan at the end, this CDR3 is likely a read error. The V and J genes are TRBV9 and TRBJ1-5; TRBD1 might be the D (5 bases). The CDR3 runs to 14 residues. Germline loops: CDR1 SGDLS, CDR2 YYNGEE. V was shortened by 2 bases and J by 0 bases, with 6 bases between the two germline ends. The CDR3 region is CASSVGPSNQPQHL. The CDR3 DNA reads as TGTGCCAGCAGCGTGGGGCCTAGCAATCAGCCCCAGCATTTG.

The chain joins TRBV24-1 to TRBJ1-5, with 8 positions matching TRBD1. With 3 bases clipped from V and 7 bases from J, the junction kept 7 bases outside the gene matches. Germline CDR1 KGHDR, CDR2 SFDVKD. The CDR3 is 15 residues long. The CDR3, as DNA: TGTGCCACCAGTGATCGCAACAGGGGGGAACAGCCCCAGCATTTT. Its translation: CATSDRNRGEQPQHF.

This clonotype was seen at least ten times. This chain connects TRBV25-1 to TRBJ1-6; D gene uncertain. This CDR3 has 13 amino acids. Germline assignment: CDR1 MGHDK and CDR2 SYGVNS. V was shortened by 1 base and J by 6 bases, with 4 bases between the two germline ends. Here the CDR3 reads CASSEWGNSPLHF. As DNA, the CDR3 is TGTGCCAGCAGTGAATGGGGTAATTCACCCCTCCACTTT.